This TCR beta chain was sequenced during a study of technical replicates of blood from a handful of donors. A single count supports this clone. Assay used: immunoSEQ multiplex PCR; TCRdb lists only in-frame clones, some missing. The sample consists of under 35,000 clones, more than 90% of them appearing once. V was clipped by 6 bases and J by 4 bases; unmatched bases: 7. Germline CDR1 is SNHLY and CDR2 is FYNNEI. The CDR3 has 16 residues. The sequenced material came from PBMCs. The chain carries TRBV2 and TRBJ2-5; 14 nucleotides match TRBD2. The origin of this receptor is a human donor in good health. Some clones in this sample may be carry-over from other donors' samples. The CDR3 loop is CASRGTSGSRRETQYF. DNA of the CDR3: TGTGCCAGCAGGGGGACTAGCGGGAGTAGGCGAGAGACCCAGTACTTC. Using reference TRBV2 and TRBJ2-5 for the parts outside the CDR3, the full variable domain is EPEVTQTPSHQVTQMGQEVILRCVPISNHLYFYWYRQILGQKVEFLVSFYNNEISEKSEIFDDQFSVERPDGSNFTLKIRSTKLEDSAMYFCASRGTSGSRRETQYFGPGTRLLVL.